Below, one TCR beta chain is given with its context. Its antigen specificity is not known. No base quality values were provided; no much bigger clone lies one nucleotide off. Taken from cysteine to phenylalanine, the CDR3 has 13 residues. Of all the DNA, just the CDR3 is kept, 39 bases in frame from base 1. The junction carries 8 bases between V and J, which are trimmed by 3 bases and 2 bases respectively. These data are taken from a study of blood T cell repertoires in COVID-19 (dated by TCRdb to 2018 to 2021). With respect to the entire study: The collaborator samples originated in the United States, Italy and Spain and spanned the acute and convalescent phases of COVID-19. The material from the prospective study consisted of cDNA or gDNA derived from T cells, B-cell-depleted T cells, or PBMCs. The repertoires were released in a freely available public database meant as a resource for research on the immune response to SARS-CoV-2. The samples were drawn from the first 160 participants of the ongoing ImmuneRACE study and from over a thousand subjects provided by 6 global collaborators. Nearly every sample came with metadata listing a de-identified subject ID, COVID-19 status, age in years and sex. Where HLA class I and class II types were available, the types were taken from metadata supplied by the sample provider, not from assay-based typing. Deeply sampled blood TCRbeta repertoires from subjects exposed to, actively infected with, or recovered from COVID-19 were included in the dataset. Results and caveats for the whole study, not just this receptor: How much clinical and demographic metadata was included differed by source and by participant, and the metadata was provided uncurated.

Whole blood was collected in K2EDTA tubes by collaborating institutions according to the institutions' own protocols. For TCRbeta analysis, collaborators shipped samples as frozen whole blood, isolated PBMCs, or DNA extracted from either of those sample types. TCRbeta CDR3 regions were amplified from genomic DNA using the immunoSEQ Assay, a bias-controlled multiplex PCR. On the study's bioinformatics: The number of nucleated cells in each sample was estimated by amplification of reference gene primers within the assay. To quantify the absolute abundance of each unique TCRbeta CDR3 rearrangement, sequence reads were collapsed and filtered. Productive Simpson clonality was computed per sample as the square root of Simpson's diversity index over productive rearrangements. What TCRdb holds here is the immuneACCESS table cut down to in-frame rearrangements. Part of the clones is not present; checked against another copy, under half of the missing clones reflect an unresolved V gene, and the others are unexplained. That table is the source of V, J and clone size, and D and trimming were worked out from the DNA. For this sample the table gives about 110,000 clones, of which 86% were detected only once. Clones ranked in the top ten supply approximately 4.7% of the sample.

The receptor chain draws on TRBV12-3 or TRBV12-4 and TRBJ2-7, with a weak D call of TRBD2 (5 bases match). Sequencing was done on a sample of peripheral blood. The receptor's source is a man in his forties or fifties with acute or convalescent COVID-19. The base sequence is TGTGCCAGCAGTTTCCCCGGGACCTACGAGCAGTACTTC. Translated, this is CASSFPGTYEQYF.